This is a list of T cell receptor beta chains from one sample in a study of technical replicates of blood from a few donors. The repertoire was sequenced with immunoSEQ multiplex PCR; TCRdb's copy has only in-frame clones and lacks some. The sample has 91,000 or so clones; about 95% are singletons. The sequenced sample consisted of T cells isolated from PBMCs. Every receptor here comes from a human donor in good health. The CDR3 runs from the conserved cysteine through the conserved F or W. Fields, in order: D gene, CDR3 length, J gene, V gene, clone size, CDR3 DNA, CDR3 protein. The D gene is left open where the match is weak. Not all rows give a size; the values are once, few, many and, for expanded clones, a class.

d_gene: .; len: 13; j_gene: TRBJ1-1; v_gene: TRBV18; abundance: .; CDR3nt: TGTGCCAGCGCGGGGCAGGGAGAGTCTGAAGCTTTCTTT; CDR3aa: CASAGQGESEAFF
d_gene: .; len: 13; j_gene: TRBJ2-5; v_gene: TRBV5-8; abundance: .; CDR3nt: TGTGCCAGCAGCCTGTACAGGGTTGAGACCCAGTACTTC; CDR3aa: CASSLYRVETQYF
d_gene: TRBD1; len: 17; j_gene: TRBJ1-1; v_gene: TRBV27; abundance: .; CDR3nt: TGTGCCAGCACCTTTTTCCCCCGGGACAGCCTGAACACTGAAGCTTTCTTT; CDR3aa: CASTFFPRDSLNTEAFF
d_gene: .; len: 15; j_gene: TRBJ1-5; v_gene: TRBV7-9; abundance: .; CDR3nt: TGTGCCAGCAGCTTATCATCAGGGGGCAATCAGCCCCAGCATTTT; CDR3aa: CASSLSSGGNQPQHF
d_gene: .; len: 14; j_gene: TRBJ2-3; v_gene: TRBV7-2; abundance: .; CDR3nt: TGTGCCAGCAACGAGGCTGGGAGCACAGATACGCAGTATTTT; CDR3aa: CASNEAGSTDTQYF
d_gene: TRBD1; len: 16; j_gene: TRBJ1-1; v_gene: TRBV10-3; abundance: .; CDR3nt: TGTGCCATCAGTGGAAGGACAGGGATACAGAACACTGAAGCTTTCTTT; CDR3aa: CAISGRTGIQNTEAFF
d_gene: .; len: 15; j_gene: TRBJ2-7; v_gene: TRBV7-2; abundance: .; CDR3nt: TGTGCCAGCAGCTTAGGCAGTATCTCCTCCTACGAGCAGTACTTC; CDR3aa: CASSLGSISSYEQYF
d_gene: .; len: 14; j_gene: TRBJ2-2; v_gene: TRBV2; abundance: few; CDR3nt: TGTGCCAGCAGTGGGCAGATGAACACCGGGGAGCTGTTTTTT; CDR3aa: CASSGQMNTGELFF
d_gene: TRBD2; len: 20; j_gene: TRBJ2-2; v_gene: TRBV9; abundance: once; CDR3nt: TGTGCCAGCAGCGTCCCCCGGACTAGCGAGGATTTGTTGAACACCGGGGAGCTGTTTTTT; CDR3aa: CASSVPRTSEDLLNTGELFF
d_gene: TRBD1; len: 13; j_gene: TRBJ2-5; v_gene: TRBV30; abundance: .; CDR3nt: TGTGCCTGGAGTAGACAGGGGGGCGAGACCCAGTACTTC; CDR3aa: CAWSRQGGETQYF
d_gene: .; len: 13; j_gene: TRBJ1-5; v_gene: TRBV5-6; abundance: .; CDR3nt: TGTGCCAGCAGCTTATGGAGTTATCAGCCCCAGCATTTT; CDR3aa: CASSLWSYQPQHF
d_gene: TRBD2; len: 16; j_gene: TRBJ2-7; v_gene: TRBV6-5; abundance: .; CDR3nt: TGTGCCAGCAGTTACTCCGGGGGGGCTTCGACCTACGAGCAGTACTTC; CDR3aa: CASSYSGGASTYEQYF
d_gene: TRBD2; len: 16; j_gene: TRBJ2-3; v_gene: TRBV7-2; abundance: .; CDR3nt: TGTGCCAGCAGCCTTGATCTAGCGGGAGCTACAGATACGCAGTATTTT; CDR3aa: CASSLDLAGATDTQYF
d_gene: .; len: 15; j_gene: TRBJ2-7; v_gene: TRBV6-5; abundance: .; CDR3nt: TGTGCCAGCAGAAACTCAGGAGGGGGCTCCTACGAGCAGTACTTC; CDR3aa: CASRNSGGGSYEQYF
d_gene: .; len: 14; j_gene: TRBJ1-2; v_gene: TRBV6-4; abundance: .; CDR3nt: TGTGCCAGCAGTGAACTCGCAGGGGATTTCGGCTACACCTTC; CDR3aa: CASSELAGDFGYTF
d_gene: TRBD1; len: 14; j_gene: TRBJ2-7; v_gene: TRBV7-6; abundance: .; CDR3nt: TGTGCCAGCAGCTTAGGGACAGGGCCGTCCGAGCAGTACTTC; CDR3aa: CASSLGTGPSEQYF
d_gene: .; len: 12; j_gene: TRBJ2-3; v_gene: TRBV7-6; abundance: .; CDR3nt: TGTGCCAGCAGCGGGACTGGAGATACGCAGTATTTT; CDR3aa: CASSGTGDTQYF
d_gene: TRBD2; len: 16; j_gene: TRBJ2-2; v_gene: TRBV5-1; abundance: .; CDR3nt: TGCGCCAGCAGCCCGACTAGCGCCACCGTTCCCGGGGAGCTGTTTTTT; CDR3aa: CASSPTSATVPGELFF
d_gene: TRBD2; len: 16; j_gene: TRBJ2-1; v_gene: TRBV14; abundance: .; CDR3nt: TGTGCCAGCAGCCAAGATTGGCTAGCGGGATATAATGAGCAGTTCTTC; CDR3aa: CASSQDWLAGYNEQFF
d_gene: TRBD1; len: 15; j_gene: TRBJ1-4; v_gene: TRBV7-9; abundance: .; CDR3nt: TGTGCTGTCCCCGGACAGGGGGCGCTTAATGAAAAACTGTTTTTT; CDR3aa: CAVPGQGALNEKLFF
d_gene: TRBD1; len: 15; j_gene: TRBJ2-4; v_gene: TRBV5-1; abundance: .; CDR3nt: TGCGCCAGCAGCTTGAAAGGACAGGGGGAAAACATTCAGTACTTC; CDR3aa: CASSLKGQGENIQYF
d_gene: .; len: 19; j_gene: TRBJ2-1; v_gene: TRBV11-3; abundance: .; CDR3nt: TGTGCCAGCAGCTTAGGCCTCCGGGAAACCGGGGTGGGTTACAATGAGCAGTTCTTC; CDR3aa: CASSLGLRETGVGYNEQFF
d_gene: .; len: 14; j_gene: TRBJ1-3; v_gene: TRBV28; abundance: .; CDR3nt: TGTGCCAGCCTCCGAGGGGGCTCTGGAAACACCATATATTTT; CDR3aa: CASLRGGSGNTIYF
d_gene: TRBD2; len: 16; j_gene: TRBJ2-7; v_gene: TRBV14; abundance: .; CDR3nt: TGTGCCAGCAGCTCCTTGACTAGCGGGCCCTCCTACGAGCAGTACTTC; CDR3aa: CASSSLTSGPSYEQYF
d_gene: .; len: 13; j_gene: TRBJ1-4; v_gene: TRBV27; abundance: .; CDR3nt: TGTGCCACCGGGTTGGGGCGAGATGAAAAACTGTTTTTT; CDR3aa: CATGLGRDEKLFF
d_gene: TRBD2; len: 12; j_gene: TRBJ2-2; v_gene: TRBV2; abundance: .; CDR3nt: TGTGCCGGATCTGGGGAGGGCGGGGAGCTGTTTTTT; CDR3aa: CAGSGEGGELFF
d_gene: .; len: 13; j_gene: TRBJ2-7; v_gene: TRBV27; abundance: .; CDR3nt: TGTGCCAGCAGTTTTCGGGGAGGAGGGGTGCAGTACTTC; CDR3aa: CASSFRGGGVQYF
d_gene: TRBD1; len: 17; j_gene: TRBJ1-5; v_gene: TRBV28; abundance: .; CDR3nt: TGTGCCAGCAACCGACAGGGCGTAGTTTATAGCAATCAGCCCCAGCATTTT; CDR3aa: CASNRQGVVYSNQPQHF
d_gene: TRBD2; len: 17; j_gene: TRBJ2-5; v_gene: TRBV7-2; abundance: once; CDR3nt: TGTGCCAGCAGCTTGGGGAACTGGGAGGGCTTCCAAGAGACCCAGTACTTC; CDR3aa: CASSLGNWEGFQETQYF
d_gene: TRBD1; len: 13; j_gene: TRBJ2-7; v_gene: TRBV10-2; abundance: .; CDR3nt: TGCGCCAGCGCTGGCGACAGGGACTACGAGCAGTACTTC; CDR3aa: CASAGDRDYEQYF
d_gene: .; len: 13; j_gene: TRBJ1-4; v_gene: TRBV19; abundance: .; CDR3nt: TGTGCCAGTAGGGGTCGGGGGAATGAAAAACTGTTTTTT; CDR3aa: CASRGRGNEKLFF
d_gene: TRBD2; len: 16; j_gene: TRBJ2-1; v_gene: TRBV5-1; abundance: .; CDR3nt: TGCGCCAGCAGCTTGGGCCTAGCGGGGATGTTCAATGAGCAGTTCTTC; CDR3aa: CASSLGLAGMFNEQFF
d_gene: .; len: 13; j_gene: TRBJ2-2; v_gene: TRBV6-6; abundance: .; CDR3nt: TGTGCCAGCAGTTCCCCCGGGGCCGGGGAGCTGTTTTTT; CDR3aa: CASSSPGAGELFF
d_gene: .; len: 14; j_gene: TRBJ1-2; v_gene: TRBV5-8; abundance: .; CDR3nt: TGTGCCAGCAGCACCCTCGAGCTGCCCTATGGCTACACCTTC; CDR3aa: CASSTLELPYGYTF
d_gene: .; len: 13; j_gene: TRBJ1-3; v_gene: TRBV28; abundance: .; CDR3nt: TGTGCCAGCAGTTCAGGGTCTGGAAACACCATATATTTT; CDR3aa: CASSSGSGNTIYF
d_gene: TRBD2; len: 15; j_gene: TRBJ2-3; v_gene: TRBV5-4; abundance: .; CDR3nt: TGTGCCAGCAGCTGGGGACTAGCGGACACAGATACGCAGTATTTT; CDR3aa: CASSWGLADTDTQYF
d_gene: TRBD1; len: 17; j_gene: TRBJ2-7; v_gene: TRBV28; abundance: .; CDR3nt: TGTGCCAGCAGTTCATATTACCACACAGGGGAGTCCTACGAGCAGTACTTC; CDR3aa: CASSSYYHTGESYEQYF
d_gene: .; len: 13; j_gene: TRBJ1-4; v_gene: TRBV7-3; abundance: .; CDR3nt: TGTGCCAGCAGCTTAGGCGGAAATGAAAAACTGTTTTTT; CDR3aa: CASSLGGNEKLFF
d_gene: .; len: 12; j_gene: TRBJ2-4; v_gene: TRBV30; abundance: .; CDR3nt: TGTGCCTGGAGTGTTCAGAAAAACATTCAGTACTTC; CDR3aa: CAWSVQKNIQYF
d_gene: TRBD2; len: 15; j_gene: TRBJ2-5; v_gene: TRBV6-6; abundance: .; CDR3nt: TGTGCCAGCAGTCCGGGACTAGCGGTGCAAGAGACCCAGTACTTC; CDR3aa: CASSPGLAVQETQYF
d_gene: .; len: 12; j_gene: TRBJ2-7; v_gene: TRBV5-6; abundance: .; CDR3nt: TGTGCCAGCAGCTTCACGGTCTACGAGCAGTACTTC; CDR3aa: CASSFTVYEQYF
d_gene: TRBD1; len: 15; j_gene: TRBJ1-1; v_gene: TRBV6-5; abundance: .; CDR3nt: TGTGCCAGTAAAACTGGACAGGGAACGAACACTGAAGCTTTCTTT; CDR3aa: CASKTGQGTNTEAFF
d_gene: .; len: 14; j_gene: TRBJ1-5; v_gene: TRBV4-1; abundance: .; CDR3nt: TGCGCCAGCAGCCAAGAGGGCGGAGGACAGCTCCAGCATTTT; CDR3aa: CASSQEGGGQLQHF
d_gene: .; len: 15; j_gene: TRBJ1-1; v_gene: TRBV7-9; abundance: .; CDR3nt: TGTGCCAGCAGCTTGAGAACGACAGAGAACACTGAAGCTTTCTTT; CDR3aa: CASSLRTTENTEAFF
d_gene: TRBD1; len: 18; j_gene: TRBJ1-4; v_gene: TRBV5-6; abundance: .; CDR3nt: TGTGCCAGCAGCTTGGGAGGGACAGGGTCCATAACTAATGAAAAACTGTTTTTT; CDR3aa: CASSLGGTGSITNEKLFF
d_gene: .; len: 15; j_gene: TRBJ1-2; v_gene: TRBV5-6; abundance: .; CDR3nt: TGTGCCAGCAGTGGGGATCGGAGGGGAGGCTATGGCTACACCTTC; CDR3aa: CASSGDRRGGYGYTF
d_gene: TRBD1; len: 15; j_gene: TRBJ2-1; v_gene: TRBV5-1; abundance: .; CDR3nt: TGCGCCAGCAGTCGCTCACGGACAGGCTACAATGAGCAGTTCTTC; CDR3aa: CASSRSRTGYNEQFF
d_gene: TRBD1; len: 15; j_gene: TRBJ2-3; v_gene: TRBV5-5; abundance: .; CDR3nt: TGTGCCAGCAGCCTGGAAGACAGGGACACAGATACGCAGTATTTT; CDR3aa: CASSLEDRDTDTQYF
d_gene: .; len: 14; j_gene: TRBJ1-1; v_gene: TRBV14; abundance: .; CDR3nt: TGTGCCAGCAGCCAAGTAGCGAGAGACACTGAAGCTTTCTTT; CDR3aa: CASSQVARDTEAFF
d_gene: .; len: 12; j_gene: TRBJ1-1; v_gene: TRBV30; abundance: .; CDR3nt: TGTGCCTGGAGTACCACCGGGACTGAAGCTTTCTTT; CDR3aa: CAWSTTGTEAFF
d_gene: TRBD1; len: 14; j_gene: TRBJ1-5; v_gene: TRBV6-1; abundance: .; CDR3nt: TGTGCCAGCAGTTTAGGGACAGGGGATCAGCCCCAGCATTTT; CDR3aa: CASSLGTGDQPQHF
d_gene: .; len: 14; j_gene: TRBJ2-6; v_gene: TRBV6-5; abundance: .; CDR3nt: TGTGCCAGCAGACTGTCCTCTGGGGCCAACGTCCTGACTTTC; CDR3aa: CASRLSSGANVLTF
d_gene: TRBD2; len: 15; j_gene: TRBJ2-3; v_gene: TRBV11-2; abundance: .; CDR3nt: TGTGCCAGCAGCTTAGGGACTAGCGGGAGTGGCGTGCAGTATTTT; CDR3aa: CASSLGTSGSGVQYF
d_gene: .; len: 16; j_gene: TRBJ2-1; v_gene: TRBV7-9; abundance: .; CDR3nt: TGTGCCAGCAGCTTAAGAAGAACCCCGCGGGTCCATGAGCAGTTCTTC; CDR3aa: CASSLRRTPRVHEQFF
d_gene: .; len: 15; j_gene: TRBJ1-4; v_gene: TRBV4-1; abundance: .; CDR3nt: TGCGCCAGCTCCTTAAGGAGCCAGATTAATGAAAAACTGTTTTTT; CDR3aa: CASSLRSQINEKLFF
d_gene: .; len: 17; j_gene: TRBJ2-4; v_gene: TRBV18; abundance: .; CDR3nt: TGTGCCAGCTCACCACGGGGACACGCACTAGCCAAAAACATTCAGTACTTC; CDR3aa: CASSPRGHALAKNIQYF
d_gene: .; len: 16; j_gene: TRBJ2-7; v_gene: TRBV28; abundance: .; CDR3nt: TGTGCCAGCAGTACACCACAGGCTATACGAGTTTACGAGCAGTACTTC; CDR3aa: CASSTPQAIRVYEQYF
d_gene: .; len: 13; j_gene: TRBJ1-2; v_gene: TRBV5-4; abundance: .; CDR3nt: TGTGCCAGCAGCGGACGAGGTGAGGGCGGCTACACCTTC; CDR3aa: CASSGRGEGGYTF
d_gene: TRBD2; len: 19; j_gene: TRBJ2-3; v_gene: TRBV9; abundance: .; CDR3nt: TGTGCCAGCAGCCCCTTCGGACTAGCGGGAGGGTTTAGCACAGATACGCAGTATTTT; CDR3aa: CASSPFGLAGGFSTDTQYF